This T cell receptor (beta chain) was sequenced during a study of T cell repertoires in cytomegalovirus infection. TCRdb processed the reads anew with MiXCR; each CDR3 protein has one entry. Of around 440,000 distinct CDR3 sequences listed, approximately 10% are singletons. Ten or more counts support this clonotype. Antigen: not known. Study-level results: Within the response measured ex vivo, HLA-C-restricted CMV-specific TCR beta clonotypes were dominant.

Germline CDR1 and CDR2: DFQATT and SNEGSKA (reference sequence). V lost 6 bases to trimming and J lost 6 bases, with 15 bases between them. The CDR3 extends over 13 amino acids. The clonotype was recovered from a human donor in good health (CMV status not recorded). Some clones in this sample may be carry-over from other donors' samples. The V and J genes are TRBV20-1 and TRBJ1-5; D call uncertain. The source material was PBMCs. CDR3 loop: CSALAGYSQPQHF. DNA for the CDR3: TGCAGTGCCCTAGCGGGGTACAGTCAGCCCCAGCATTTT.